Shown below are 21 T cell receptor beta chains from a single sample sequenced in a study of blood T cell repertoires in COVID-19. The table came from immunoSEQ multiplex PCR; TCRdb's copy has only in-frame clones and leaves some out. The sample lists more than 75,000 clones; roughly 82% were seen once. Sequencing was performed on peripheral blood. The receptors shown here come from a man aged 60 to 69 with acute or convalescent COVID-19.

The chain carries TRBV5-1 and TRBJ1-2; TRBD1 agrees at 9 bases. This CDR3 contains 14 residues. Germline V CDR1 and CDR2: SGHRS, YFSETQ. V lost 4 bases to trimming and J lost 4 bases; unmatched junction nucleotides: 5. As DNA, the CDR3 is TGCGCCAGCAGCCCGGACAGGGGAGGCTATGGCTACACCTTC. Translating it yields CASSPDRGGYGYTF.

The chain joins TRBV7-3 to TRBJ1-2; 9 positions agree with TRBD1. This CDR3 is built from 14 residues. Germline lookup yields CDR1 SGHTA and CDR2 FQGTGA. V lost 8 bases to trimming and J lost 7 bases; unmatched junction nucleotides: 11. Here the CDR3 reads CASPHQQGARGYTF. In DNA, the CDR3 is TGTGCCAGCCCACACCAACAGGGGGCCCGTGGCTACACCTTC. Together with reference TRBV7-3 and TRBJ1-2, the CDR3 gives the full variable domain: GAGVSQTPSNKVTEKGKYVELRCDPISGHTALYWYRQSLGQGPEFLIYFQGTGAADDSGLPNDRFFAVRPEGSVSTLKIQRTERGDSAVYLCASPHQQGARGYTFGSGTRLTVV.

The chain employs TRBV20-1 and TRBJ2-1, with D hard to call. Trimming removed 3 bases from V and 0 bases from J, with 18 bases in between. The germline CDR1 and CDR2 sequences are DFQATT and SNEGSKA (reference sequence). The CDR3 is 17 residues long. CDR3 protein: CSASVPAIRDSYNEQFF. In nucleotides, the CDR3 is TGCAGTGCTAGTGTCCCTGCTATCCGTGACTCCTACAATGAGCAGTTCTTC.

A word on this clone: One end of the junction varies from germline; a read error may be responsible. CDR3 in DNA: TGTGCTAGCAGCTTGCGGCATCTCGATGAGCAGTTCTTC. It yields the protein CASSLRHLDEQFF. The chain joins TRBV7-7 to TRBJ2-1; D gene ambiguous. Looked up from germline, CDR1 is SSHAT and CDR2 is FNYEAQ (reference sequence). This CDR3 contains 13 residues. Filled out from reference TRBV7-7 and TRBJ2-1, the complete variable domain reads GAGVSQSPRYKVTKRGQDVTLRCDPISSHATLYWYQQALGQGPEFLTYFNYEAQPDKSGLPSDRFSAERPEGSISTLTIQRTEQRDSAMYRCASSLRHLDEQFFGPGTRLTVL.

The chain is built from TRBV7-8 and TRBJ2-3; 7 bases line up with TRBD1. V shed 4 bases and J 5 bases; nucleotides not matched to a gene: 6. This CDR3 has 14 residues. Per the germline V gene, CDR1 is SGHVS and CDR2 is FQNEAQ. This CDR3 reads CASSWGQNLDTQYF. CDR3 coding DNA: TGTGCCAGCAGCTGGGGACAGAATTTAGATACGCAGTATTTT.

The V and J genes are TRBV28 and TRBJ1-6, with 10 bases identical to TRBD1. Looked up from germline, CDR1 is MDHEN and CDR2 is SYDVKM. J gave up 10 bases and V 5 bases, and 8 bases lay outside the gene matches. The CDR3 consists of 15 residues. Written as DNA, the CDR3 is TGTGCCAGCAGTCCCCCGGGACAGGGGAGCTCACCCCTCCACTTT. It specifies CASSPPGQGSSPLHF.

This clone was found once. The CDR3 loop is CASGLVRQLSNSPLHF. CDR3 DNA sequence: TGTGCTAGTGGTTTGGTACGTCAGTTAAGTAATTCACCCCTCCACTTT. The chain links TRBV12-5 to TRBJ1-6; D is unclear. The CDR3 loop spans 16 amino acids. V was trimmed by 0 bases and J by 6 bases, leaving 12 bases between them. CDR1 is LGHNT and CDR2 is FRNRAP in the germline V gene.

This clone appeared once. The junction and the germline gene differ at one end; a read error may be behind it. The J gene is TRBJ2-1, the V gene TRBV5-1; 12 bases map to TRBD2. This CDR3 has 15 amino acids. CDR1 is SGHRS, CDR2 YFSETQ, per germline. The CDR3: CASSLDRTSGTRVLF. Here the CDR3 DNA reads TGCGCCAGCAGCTTAGATCGGACTAGCGGGACCAGGGTACTCTTC.

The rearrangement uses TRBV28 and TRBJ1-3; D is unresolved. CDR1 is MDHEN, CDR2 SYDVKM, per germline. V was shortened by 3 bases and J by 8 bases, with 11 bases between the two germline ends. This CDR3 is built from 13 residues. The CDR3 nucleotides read TGTGCCAGCAGTTTTCGGGTGATTGACACCATATATTTT. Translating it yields CASSFRVIDTIYF.

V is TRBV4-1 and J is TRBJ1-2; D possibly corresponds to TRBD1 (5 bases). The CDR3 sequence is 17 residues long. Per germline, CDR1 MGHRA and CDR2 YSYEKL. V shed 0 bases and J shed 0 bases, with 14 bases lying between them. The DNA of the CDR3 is TGCGCCAGCAGCCAAGATCGGGCAGTGACAGCTAACTATGGCTACACCTTC. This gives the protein CASSQDRAVTANYGYTF.

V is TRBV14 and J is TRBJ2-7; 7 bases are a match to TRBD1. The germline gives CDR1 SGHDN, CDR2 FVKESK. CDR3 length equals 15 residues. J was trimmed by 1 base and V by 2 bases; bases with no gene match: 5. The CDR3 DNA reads TGTGCCAGCAGCCAAAATCCGGGACAGTCCTACGAGCAGTACTTC. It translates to CASSQNPGQSYEQYF.

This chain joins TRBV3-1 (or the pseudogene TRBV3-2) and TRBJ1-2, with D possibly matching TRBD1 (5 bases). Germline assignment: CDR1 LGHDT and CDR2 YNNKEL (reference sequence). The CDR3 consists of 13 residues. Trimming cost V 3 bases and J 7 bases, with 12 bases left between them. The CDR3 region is CASSQGSRAGYTF. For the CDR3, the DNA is TGTGCCAGCAGCCAGGGTAGCAGGGCTGGCTACACCTTC.

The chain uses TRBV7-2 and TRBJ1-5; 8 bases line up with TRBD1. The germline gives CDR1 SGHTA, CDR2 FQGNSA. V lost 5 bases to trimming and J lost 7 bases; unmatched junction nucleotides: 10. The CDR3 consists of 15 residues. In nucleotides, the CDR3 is TGTGCCAGCAGCCCCGAAGGGACAGGCGGCCAGCCCCAGCATTTT. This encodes CASSPEGTGGQPQHF.

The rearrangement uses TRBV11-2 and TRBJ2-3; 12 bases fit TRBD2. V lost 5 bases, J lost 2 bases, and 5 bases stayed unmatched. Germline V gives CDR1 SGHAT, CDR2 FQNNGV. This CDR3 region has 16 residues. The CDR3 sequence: CASSTGLAGYTDTQYF. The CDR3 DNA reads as TGTGCCAGCAGCACCGGACTAGCGGGGTACACAGATACGCAGTATTTT.

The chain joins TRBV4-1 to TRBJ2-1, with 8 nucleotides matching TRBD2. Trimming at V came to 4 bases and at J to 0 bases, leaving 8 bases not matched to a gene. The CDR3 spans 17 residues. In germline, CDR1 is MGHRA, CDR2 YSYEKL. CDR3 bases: TGCGCCAGCAGCCTCACACCCGGGAGGGCCTCCTACAATGAGCAGTTCTTC. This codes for CASSLTPGRASYNEQFF.

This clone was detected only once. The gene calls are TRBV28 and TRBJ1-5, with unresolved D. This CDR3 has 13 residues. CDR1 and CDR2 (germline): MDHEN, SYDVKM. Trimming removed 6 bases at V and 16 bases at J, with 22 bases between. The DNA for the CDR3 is TGTGCCAGCAGACCAACCGGACTCCCGTCTAGCCATTTT. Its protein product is CASRPTGLPSSHF. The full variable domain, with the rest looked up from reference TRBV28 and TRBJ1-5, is DVKVTQSSRYLVKRTGEKVFLECVQDMDHENMFWYRQDPGLGLRLIYFSYDVKMKEKGDIPEGYSVSREKKERFSLILESASTNQTSMYLCASRPTGLPSSHFGDGTRLSIL.

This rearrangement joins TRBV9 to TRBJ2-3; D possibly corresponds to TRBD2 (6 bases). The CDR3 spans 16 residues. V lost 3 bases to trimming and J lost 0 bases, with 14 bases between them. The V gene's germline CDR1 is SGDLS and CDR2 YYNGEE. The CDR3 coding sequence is TGTGCCAGCAGCGGCCCCCAAGCGGGTAGCACAGATACGCAGTATTTT. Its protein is CASSGPQAGSTDTQYF. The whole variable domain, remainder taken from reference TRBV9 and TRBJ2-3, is DSGVTQTPKHLITATGQRVTLRCSPRSGDLSVYWYQQSLDQGLQFLIQYYNGEERAKGNILERFSAQQFPDLHSELNLSSLELGDSALYFCASSGPQAGSTDTQYFGPGTRLTVL.

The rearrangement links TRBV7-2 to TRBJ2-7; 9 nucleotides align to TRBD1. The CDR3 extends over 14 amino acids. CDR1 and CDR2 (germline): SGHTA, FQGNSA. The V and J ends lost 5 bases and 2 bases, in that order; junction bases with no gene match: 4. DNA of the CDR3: TGTGCCAGCAGCCCAGACAGGGGGGCCTACGAGCAGTACTTC. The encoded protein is CASSPDRGAYEQYF.

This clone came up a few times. Here the CDR3 reads CASSGEANTEAFF. The CDR3 DNA reads TGTGCCAGCAGCGGCGAGGCGAACACTGAAGCTTTCTTT. This chain links TRBV7-9 with TRBJ1-1, with D unresolved. V was cut by 5 bases and J by 1 base, with 8 bases left in between. CDR1 and CDR2 from the germline V gene are SEHNR and FQNEAQ (reference sequence). CDR3 length: 13 amino acids.

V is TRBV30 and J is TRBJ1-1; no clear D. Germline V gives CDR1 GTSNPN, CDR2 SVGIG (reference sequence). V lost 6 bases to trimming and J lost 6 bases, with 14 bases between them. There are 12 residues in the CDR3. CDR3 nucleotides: TGTGCCTGCTCGCTAACGGGTTCTGAAGCTTTCTTT. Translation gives CACSLTGSEAFF. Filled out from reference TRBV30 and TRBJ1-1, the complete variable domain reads SQTIHQWPATLVQPVGSPLSLECTVEGTSNPNLYWYRQAAGRGLQLLFYSVGIGQISSEVPQNLSASRPQDRQFILSSKKLLLSDSGFYLCACSLTGSEAFFGQGTRLTVV.

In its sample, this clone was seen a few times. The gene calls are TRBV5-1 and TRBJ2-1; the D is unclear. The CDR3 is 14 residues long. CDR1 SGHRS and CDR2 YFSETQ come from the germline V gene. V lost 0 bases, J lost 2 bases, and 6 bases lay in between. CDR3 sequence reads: CASSLDAAYNEQFF. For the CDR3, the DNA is TGCGCCAGCAGCTTGGATGCAGCCTACAATGAGCAGTTCTTC.